The present T cell receptor beta chain was sequenced within a study of T cell clonality in common variable immunodeficiency. Study outcomes and limitations: Authors noted CVID clonality's cause needs subpopulation repertoire sequencing.

Sequencing was performed with immunoSEQ multiplex PCR; in TCRdb, only in-frame clones are kept and a portion is missing. The table records tens of thousands of clones without singletons, the ten largest covering roughly a tenth. Germline trimming cut 5 bases from V and 0 bases from J; bases unmatched to any gene: 1. Germline loops: CDR1 LNHDA, CDR2 SQIVND (reference sequence). The CDR3 covers 15 residues. This clone was detected ten times or more. Its antigen is undetermined. Coverage ceases 3 residues before the CDR3 finishes, and the germline J gene fills in the end. The sequenced sample consisted of peripheral blood mononuclear cells. The V and J genes are TRBV19 and TRBJ2-1, with 10 nucleotides matching TRBD2. The source is a person between 18 and 69 years old in good health. The part of the CDR3 DNA that was read is TGTGCCAGTAGTCCTAGCGGGAGCTCCTACAATGAG. Translation: CASSPSGSSYNE. The complete CDR3 protein is CASSPSGSSYNEQFF.